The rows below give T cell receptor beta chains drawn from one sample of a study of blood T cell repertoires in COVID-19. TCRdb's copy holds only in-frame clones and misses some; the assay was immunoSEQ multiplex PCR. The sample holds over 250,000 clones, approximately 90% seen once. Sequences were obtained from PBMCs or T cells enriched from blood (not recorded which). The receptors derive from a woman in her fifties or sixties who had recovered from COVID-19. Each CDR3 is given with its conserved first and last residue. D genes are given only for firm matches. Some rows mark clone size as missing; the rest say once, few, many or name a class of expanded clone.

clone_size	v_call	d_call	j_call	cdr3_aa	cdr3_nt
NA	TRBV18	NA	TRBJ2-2	CASSPTRLSNTGELFF	TGTGCCAGCTCACCAACGAGGCTTTCGAACACCGGGGAGCTGTTTTTT
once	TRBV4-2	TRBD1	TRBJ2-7	CASSQAGTGGLEQYF	TGTGCCAGCAGCCAGGCGGGGACAGGGGGCCTCGAGCAGTACTTC
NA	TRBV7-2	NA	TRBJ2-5	CASSLERQVETQYF	TGTGCCAGCAGCTTAGAGCGACAGGTGGAGACCCAGTACTTC
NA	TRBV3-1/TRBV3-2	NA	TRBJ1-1	CASSQGGSQNTEAFF	TGTGCCAGCAGCCAAGGCGGCAGTCAGAACACTGAAGCTTTCTTT
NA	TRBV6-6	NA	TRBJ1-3	CASSQTDGNTIYF	TGTGCCAGCAGTCAGACAGATGGAAACACCATATATTTT
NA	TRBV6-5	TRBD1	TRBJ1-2	CASTKLGQGAYGYTF	TGTGCCAGCACTAAATTAGGACAGGGCGCCTATGGCTACACCTTC
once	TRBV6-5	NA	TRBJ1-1	CASQTRQYEAFF	TGTGCCAGCCAAACCCGACAGTATGAAGCTTTCTTT
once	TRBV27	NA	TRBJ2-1	CASSLRYSSSYNEQFF	TGTGCCAGCAGTCTGCGTTACAGTAGCTCCTACAATGAGCAGTTCTTC
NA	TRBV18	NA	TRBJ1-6	CASSEGREYSPLHF	TGTGCCAGCTCAGAGGGGAGGGAATATTCACCCCTCCACTTT
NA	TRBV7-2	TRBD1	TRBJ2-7	CASSTRQGPYEQYF	TGTGCCAGCAGCACCCGACAGGGTCCCTACGAGCAGTACTTC
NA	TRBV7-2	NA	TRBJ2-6	CASSLDSSGANVLTF	TGTGCCAGCAGCTTAGACAGCTCTGGGGCCAACGTCCTGACTTTC
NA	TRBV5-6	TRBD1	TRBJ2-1	CASSLAGQGSHEQFF	TGTGCCAGCAGCTTGGCAGGACAGGGCTCCCATGAGCAGTTCTTC
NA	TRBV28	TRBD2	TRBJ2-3	CASRPTGGGRATDTQYF	TGTGCCAGCAGGCCAACCGGGGGGGGAAGGGCCACAGATACGCAGTATTTT
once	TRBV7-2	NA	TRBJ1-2	CASSPPWTVNYGYTF	TGTGCCAGCAGCCCCCCTTGGACAGTTAACTATGGCTACACCTTC
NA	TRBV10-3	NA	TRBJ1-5	CAISSGNQPQHF	TGTGCCATCTCTTCAGGCAATCAGCCCCAGCATTTT
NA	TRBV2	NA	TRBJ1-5	CASSFTITLGLDQPQHF	TGTGCCAGCAGTTTCACGATAACCCTGGGACTAGATCAGCCCCAGCATTTT
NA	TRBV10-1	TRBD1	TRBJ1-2	CASKNRDRGLKGYTF	TGCGCCAGCAAAAATCGGGACAGGGGGCTAAAGGGCTACACCTTC
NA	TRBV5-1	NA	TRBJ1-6	CASSLDGAGASSPLHF	TGCGCCAGCAGCTTGGACGGTGCAGGGGCCAGTTCACCCCTCCACTTT
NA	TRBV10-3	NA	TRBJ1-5	CAISDAEGQPQHF	TGTGCCATCAGCGATGCTGAGGGACAGCCCCAGCATTTT
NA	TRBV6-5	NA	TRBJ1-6	CASASAGGNSPLHF	TGTGCCAGCGCATCGGCCGGCGGGAATTCACCCCTCCACTTT
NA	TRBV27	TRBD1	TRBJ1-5	CASSLKDRGQPQHF	TGTGCCAGCAGTTTAAAGGACAGGGGACAGCCCCAGCATTTT
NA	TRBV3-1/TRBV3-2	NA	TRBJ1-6	CASSPRTGNSPLHF	TGTGCCAGCAGCCCTCGGACGGGGAATTCACCCCTCCACTTT
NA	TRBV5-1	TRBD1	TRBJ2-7	CASSHGTADSYEQYF	TGCGCCAGCAGCCACGGGACAGCGGATTCCTACGAGCAGTACTTC
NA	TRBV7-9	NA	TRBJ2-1	CASSTGLTYNEQFF	TGTGCCAGCAGCACAGGGTTGACCTACAATGAGCAGTTCTTC
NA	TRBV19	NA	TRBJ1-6	CASSLQGSYNSPLHF	TGTGCCAGTTCGCTACAGGGCTCCTATAATTCACCCCTCCACTTT
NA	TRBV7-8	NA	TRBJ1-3	CASSLSGGSNTIYF	TGTGCCAGCAGCTTATCTGGGGGGTCAAACACCATATATTTT
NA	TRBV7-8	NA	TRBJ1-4	CASSLVTGEKLFF	TGTGCCAGCAGCTTAGTCACGGGTGAAAAACTGTTTTTT
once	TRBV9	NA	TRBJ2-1	CASSVTSGSSYNEQFF	TGTGCCAGCAGCGTTACGTCCGGGAGCTCCTACAATGAGCAGTTCTTC
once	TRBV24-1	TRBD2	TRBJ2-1	CATSDPNLAGRPNEQFF	TGTGCCACCAGTGACCCTAATCTAGCGGGCCGACCCAATGAGCAGTTCTTC
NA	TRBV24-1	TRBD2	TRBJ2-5	CATSDFIRGVETQYF	TGTGCCACCAGTGATTTCATTCGGGGGGTGGAGACCCAGTACTTC
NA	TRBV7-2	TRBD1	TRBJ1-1	CASSANKQGGTEAFF	TGTGCCAGCAGCGCGAACAAACAGGGGGGAACTGAAGCTTTCTTT
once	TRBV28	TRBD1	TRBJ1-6	CASSSPGTGPSPLHF	TGTGCCAGCAGCTCCCCAGGGACAGGGCCTTCACCCCTCCACTTT
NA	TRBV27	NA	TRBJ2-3	CASSLGFIRGTDTQYF	TGTGCCAGCAGTTTAGGGTTCATCCGGGGCACAGATACGCAGTATTTT
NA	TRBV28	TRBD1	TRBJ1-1	CASSYRGFTEAFF	TGTGCCAGCAGTTACAGGGGCTTCACTGAAGCTTTCTTT
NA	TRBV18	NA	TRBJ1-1	CASSSAIMNTEAFF	TGTGCCAGCTCGTCAGCGATAATGAACACTGAAGCTTTCTTT
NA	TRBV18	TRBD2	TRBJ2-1	CASSPPSGSNIGNEQFF	TGTGCCAGCTCACCACCTAGCGGGAGCAATATCGGCAATGAGCAGTTCTTC
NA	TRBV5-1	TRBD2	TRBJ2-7	CASSSGLAVMGIYEQYF	TGCGCCAGCAGCTCGGGACTAGCGGTTATGGGAATCTACGAGCAGTACTTC
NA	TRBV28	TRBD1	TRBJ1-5	CASTLQGAKQPQHF	TGTGCCAGCACCTTACAGGGGGCTAAACAGCCCCAGCATTTT
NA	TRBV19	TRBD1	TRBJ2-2	CASMSWGQGRTGELFF	TGTGCCAGTATGAGTTGGGGACAGGGCCGAACCGGGGAGCTGTTTTTT
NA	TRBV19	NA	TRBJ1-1	CASTGGVTEAFF	TGTGCCAGTACCGGGGGTGTCACTGAAGCTTTCTTT
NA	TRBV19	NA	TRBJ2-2	CASSARTPWEDTGELFF	TGTGCCAGTAGTGCCCGGACACCTTGGGAGGACACCGGGGAGCTGTTTTTT
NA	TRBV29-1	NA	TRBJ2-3	CSSRGKAGVADTQYF	TGCAGCTCCAGGGGGAAAGCGGGAGTGGCAGATACGCAGTATTTT
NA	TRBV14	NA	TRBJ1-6	CASSGGSPSSYNSPLHF	TGTGCCAGCAGTGGAGGCAGCCCGAGCTCCTATAATTCACCCCTCCACTTT